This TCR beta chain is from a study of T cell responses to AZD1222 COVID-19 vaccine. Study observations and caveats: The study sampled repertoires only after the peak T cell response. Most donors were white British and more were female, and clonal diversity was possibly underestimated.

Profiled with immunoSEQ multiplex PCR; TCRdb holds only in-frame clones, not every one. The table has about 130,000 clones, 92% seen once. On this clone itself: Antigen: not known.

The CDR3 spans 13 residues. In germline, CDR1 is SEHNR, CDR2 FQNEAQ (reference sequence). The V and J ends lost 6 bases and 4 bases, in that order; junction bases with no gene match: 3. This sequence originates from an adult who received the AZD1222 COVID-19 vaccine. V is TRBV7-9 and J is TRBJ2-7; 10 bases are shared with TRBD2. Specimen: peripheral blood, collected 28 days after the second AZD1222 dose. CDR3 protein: CASRPSGGYEQYF. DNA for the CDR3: TGTGCCAGCAGACCTAGCGGGGGATACGAGCAGTACTTC.